This T cell receptor (beta chain) is from a study of technical replicates of blood from a handful of donors. Measured with immunoSEQ multiplex PCR; TCRdb has only the in-frame clones, and not every one. The data contain 95,000 to 100,000 clones, nearly 97% of them singletons. Unmatched junction bases numbered 1, after V lost 6 bases and J lost 0 bases. CDR1 and CDR2 from the germline V gene are MNHNS and SASEGT. The CDR3 contains 14 residues. The TCR was taken from a human donor in good health. The chain combines TRBV6-1 with TRBJ2-1; 8 nucleotides line up with TRBD2. The sample taken for sequencing was T cells isolated from PBMCs. The CDR3 is CASSLAGSYNEQFF. The CDR3 DNA follows: TGTGCCAGCAGCCTAGCGGGCTCCTACAATGAGCAGTTCTTC.